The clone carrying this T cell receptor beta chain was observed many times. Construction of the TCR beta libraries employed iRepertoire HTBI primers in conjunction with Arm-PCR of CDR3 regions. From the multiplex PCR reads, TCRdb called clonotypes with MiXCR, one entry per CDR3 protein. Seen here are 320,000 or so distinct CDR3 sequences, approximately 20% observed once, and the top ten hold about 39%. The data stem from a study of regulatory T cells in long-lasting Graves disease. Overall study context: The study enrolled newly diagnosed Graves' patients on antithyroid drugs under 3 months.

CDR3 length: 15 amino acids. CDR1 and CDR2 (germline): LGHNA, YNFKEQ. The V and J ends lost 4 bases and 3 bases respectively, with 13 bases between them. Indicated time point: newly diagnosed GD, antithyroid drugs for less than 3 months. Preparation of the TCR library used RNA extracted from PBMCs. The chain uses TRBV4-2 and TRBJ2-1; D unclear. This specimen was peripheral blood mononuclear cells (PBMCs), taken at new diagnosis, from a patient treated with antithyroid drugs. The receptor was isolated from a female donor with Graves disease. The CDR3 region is CASSLESAYYNEQFF. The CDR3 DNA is TGTGCCAGCAGCCTCGAGTCCGCTTACTACAATGAGCAGTTCTTC.